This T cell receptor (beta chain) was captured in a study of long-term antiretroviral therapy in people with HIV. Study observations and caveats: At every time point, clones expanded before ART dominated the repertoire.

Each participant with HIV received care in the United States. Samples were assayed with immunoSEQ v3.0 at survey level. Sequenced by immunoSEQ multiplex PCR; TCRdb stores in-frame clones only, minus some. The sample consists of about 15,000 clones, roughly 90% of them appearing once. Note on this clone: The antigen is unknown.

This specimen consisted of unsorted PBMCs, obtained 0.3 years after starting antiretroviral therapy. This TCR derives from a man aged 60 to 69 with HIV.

CDR3 protein: CASSQPGPEKLFF. In DNA form, the CDR3 reads TGTGCCAGCAGCCAACCGGGACCTGAAAAACTGTTTTTT. This rearrangement joins TRBV7-3 to TRBJ1-4; tentatively, D is TRBD1 (5 bases). The length of the CDR3 is 13 residues. The germline V and J ends were trimmed by 5 bases and 7 bases, with 11 bases remaining between them. In germline, CDR1 is SGHTA, CDR2 FQGTGA.